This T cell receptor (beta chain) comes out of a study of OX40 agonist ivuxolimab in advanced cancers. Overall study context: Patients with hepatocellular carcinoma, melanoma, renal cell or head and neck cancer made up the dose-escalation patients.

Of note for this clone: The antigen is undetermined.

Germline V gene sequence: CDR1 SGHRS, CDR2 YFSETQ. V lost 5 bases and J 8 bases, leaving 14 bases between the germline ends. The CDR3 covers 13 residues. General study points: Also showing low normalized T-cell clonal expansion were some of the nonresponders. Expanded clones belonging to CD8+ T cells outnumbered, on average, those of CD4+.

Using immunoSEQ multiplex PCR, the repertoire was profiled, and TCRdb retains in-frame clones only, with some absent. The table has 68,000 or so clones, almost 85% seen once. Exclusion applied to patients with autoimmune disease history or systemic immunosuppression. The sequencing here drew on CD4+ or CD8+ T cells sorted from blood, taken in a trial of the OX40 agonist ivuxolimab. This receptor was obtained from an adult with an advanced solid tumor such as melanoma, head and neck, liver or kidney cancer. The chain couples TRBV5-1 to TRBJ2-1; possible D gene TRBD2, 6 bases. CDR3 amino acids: CASRRGDIDEQFF. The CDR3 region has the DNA TGCGCCAGCAGGCGGGGAGATATCGATGAGCAGTTCTTC. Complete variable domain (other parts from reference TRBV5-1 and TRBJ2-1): KAGVTQTPRYLIKTRGQQVTLSCSPISGHRSVSWYQQTPGQGLQFLFEYFSETQRNKGNFPGRFSGRQFSNSRSEMNVSTLELGDSALYLCASRRGDIDEQFFGPGTRLTVL.